This T cell receptor (beta chain) derives from a study of CD8 T cells in ankylosing spondylitis. Notes on the study in general: Reported data indicate significant enrichment of disease-linked clones within matched ankylosing spondylitis synovial fluid. Those disease-linked clones were CD8+; they were also relatively rare in peripheral blood. Characteristic of ankylosing spondylitis blood, it appeared, was a TCR beta motif comprising 7 to 9 highly homologous variants.

Via MiXCR, TCRdb re-called the 5' RACE reads, giving one row per CDR3 protein. The sample carries approximately 540,000 distinct CDR3 sequences, 9.5% to 15% recorded once. This clonotype has ten or more counts. The antigen remains unidentified. The sequenced sample consisted of blood, either unsorted or a sorted T cell fraction (not recorded which). This receptor was identified in a male donor with ankylosing spondylitis.

The CDR3 bases are TGTGCCAGCAGTTACCTTATCCCCCAATATTCGCGGGAGAATAACGAGCAGTACTTC. Residues: CASSYLIPQYSRENNEQYF. The chain has TRBV27 and TRBJ2-7; 7 nucleotides line up with TRBD2. J lost 5 bases, V lost 4 bases, and 23 bases had no gene match. CDR1 is MNHEY, CDR2 SMNVEV, per germline (reference sequence). CDR3 length: 19 residues.